The 4 T cell receptor beta chains reported below all come from one sample, sequenced in a study of beta chain features in type 1 diabetes. Since all of the isolated RNA was reverse transcribed, expressed TCRB transcripts were what got sequenced. Some clones are missing from TCRdb's copy, which holds only in-frame ones; the method was immunoSEQ multiplex PCR. Of 600,000 to 750,000 clones listed, around 12% were seen once; the top ten hold 0.09% to 0.15%. For these TCRs, the target antigens are not known. Findings of the study overall: Moderately but significantly shorter TCRB CDR3s were found in Type 1 diabetes patients in all four CD4+ subsets.

The sequenced sample was naive CD4+ T cells from blood. Receptor source: a man aged 25 to 45 with type 1 diabetes.

The chain recombines TRBV29-1 with TRBJ1-2, with D uncertain. The CDR3 contains 14 residues. Germline V CDR1 and CDR2: SQVTM, ANQGSEA. Trimming took 6 bases from V and 0 from J, leaving 14 bases between them. CDR3 sequence reads: CSVYKDGTNYGYTF. CDR3 nucleotide sequence: TGCAGCGTATATAAGGACGGGACTAACTATGGCTACACCTTC.

The gene calls are TRBV6-1 and TRBJ2-5; TRBD1 might be the D (6 bases). Per the germline V gene, CDR1 is MNHNS and CDR2 is SASEGT. V shed 1 base and J shed 3 bases, with 12 bases lying between them. CDR3 length: 15 residues. Here the CDR3 reads CASSEGSTGKETQYF. The CDR3 DNA reads as TGTGCCAGCAGTGAAGGTAGTACAGGGAAAGAGACCCAGTACTTC.

This chain links TRBV7-2 with TRBJ1-5; D gene unclear. V dropped 1 base and J dropped 7 bases, with 14 bases sitting between them. Per the germline V gene, CDR1 is SGHTA and CDR2 is FQGNSA. CDR3 size: 15 residues. The DNA for the CDR3 is TGTGCCAGCAGCTTAGTTACCGGGGTAGGACAGCCCCAGCATTTT. Translation gives CASSLVTGVGQPQHF.

The V and J genes are TRBV30 and TRBJ1-2; 9 nucleotides agree with TRBD1. Germline CDR1 GTSNPN, CDR2 SVGIG (reference sequence). This CDR3 has 13 amino acids. Germline trimming cut 4 bases from V and 10 bases from J; bases unmatched to any gene: 10. The chain's CDR3 is CAWTRGTGGPYTF. In DNA form, the CDR3 reads TGTGCCTGGACGCGGGGCACAGGGGGCCCCTACACCTTC.